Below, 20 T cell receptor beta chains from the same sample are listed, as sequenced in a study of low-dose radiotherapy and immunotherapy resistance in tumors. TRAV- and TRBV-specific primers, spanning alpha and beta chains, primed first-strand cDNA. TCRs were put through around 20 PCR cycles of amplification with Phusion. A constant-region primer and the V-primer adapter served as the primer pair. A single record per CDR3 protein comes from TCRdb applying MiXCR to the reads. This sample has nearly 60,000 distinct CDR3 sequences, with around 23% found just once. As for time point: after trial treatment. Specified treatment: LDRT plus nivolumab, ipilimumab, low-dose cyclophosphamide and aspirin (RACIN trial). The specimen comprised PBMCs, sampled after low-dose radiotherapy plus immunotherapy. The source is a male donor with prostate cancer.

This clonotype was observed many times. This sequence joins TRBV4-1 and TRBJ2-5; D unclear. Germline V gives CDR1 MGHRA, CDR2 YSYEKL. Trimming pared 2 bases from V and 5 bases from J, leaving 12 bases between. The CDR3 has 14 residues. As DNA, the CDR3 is TGCGCCAGCAGCCAACAGACTCCTCGTGAGACCCAGTACTTC. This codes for CASSQQTPRETQYF.

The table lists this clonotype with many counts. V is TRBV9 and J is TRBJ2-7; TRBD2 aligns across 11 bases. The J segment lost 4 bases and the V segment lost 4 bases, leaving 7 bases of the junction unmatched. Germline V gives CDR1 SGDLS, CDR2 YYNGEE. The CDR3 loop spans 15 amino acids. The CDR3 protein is CASSPNSGREYEQYF. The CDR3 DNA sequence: TGTGCCAGCAGCCCCAATAGCGGGAGGGAATACGAGCAGTACTTC.

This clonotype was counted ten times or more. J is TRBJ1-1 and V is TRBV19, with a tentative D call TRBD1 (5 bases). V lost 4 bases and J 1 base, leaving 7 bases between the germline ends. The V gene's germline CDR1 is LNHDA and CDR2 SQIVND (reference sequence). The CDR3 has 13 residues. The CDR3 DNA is TGTGCCAGTAGTACGACAGCGAACACTGAAGCTTTCTTT. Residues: CASSTTANTEAFF.

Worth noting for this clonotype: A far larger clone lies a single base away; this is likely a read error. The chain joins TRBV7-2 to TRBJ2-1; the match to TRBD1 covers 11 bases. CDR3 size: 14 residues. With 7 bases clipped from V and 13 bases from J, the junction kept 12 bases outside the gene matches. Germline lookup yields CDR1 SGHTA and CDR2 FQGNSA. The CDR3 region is CASTTGTGGETQFF. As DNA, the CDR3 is TGTGCCAGCACGACCGGGACAGGGGGAGAGACCCAGTTCTTC.

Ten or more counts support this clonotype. The CDR3 region is CASSPTAVIEAFF. In nucleotides, the CDR3 is TGTGCCAGCTCACCAACGGCAGTTATAGAAGCTTTCTTT. The genes are TRBV18 and TRBJ1-1; no clear D gene. Trimming took 2 bases from V and 8 from J, leaving 12 bases between them. Germline CDR1 and CDR2: KGHSH and LQKENI. This CDR3 has 13 residues.

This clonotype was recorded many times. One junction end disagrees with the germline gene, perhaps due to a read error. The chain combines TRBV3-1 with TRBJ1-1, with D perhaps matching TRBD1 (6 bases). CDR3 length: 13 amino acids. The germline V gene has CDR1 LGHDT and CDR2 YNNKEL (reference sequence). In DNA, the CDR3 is TGTGCCAGCAGCCAACTAGACAGGACTGTAGCTTTCTTT. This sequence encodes CASSQLDRTVAFF.

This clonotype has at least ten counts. The CDR3 region is CASSLAWEVDQPQHF. The CDR3 bases are TGTGCCAGCAGTTTAGCGTGGGAAGTTGATCAGCCCCAGCATTTT. V usage is TRBV27 and J usage is TRBJ1-5; unclear D gene. The V gene's germline CDR1 is MNHEY and CDR2 SMNVEV (reference sequence). The CDR3 consists of 15 residues. Trimming took off 2 bases at V and 5 bases at J, with 13 bases between the two ends.

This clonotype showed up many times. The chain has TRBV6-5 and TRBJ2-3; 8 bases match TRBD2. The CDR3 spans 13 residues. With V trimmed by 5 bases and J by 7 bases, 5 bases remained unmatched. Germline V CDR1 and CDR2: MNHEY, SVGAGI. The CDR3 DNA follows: TGTGCCAGCAGTGCAGGACTAGCCTATACGCAGTATTTT. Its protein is CASSAGLAYTQYF.

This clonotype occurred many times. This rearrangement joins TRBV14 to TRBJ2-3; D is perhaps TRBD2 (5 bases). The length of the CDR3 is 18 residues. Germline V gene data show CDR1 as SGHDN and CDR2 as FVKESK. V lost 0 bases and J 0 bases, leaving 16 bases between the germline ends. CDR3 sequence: CASSQDISGVPSTDTQYF. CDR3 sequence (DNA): TGTGCCAGCAGCCAAGACATTTCCGGGGTACCGAGCACAGATACGCAGTATTTT. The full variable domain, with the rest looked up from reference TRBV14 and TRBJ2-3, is EAGVTQFPSHSVIEKGQTVTLRCDPISGHDNLYWYRRVMGKEIKFLLHFVKESKQDESGMPNNRFLAERTGGTYSTLKVQPAELEDSGVYFCASSQDISGVPSTDTQYFGPGTRLTVL.

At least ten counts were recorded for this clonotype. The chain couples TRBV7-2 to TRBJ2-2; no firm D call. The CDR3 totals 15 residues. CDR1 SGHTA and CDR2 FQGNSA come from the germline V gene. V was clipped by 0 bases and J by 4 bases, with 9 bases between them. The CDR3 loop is CASSLARLGTGELFF. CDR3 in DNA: TGTGCCAGCAGCTTAGCCAGGCTAGGCACCGGGGAGCTGTTTTTT.

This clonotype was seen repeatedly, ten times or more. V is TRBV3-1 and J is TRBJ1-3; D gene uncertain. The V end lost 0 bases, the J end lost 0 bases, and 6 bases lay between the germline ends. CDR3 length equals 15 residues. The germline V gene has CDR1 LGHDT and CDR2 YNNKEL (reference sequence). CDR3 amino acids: CASSQDLVSGNTIYF. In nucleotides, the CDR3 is TGTGCCAGCAGCCAAGATCTGGTCTCTGGAAACACCATATATTTT. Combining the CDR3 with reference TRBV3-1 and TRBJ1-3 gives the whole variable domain DTAVSQTPKYLVTQMGNDKSIKCEQNLGHDTMYWYKQDSKKFLKIMFSYNNKELIINETVPNRFSPKSPDKAHLNLHINSLELGDSAVYFCASSQDLVSGNTIYFGEGSWLTVV.

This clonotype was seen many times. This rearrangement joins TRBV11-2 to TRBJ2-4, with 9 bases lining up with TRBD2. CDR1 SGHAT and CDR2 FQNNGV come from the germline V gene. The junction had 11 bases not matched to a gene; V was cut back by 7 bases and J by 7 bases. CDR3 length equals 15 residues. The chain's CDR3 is CASTSGGRALNIQYF. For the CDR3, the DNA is TGTGCCAGCACCTCTGGCGGGAGGGCCTTGAACATTCAGTACTTC.

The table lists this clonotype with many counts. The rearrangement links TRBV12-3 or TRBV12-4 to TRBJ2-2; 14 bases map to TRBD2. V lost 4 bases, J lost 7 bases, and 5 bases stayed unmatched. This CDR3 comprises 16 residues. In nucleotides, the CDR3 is TGTGCCAGCAGTTGGGGGACTAGCGGGAGAGGCGGGGAGCTGTTTTTT. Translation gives CASSWGTSGRGGELFF.

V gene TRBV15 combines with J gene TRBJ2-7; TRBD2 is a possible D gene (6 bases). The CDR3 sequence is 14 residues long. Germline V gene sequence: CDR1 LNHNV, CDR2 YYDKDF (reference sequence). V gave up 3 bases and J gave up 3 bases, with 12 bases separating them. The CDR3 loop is CATSSRDSDYEQYF. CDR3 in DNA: TGTGCCACCAGCAGCCGGGACTCCGACTACGAGCAGTACTTC.

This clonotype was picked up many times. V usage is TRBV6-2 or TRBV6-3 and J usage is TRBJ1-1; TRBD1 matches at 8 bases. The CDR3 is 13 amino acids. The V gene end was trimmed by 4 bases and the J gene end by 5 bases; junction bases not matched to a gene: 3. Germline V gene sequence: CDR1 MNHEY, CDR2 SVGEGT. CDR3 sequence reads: CASSFTGGTEAFF. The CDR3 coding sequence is TGTGCCAGCAGTTTTACAGGGGGGACTGAAGCTTTCTTT.

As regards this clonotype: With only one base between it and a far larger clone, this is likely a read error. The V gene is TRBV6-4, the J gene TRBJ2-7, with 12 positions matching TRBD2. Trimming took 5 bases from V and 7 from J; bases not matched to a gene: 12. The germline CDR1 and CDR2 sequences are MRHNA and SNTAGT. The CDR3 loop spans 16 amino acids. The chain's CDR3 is CASSPAGTSGYNEQYF. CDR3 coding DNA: TGTGCCAGCAGTCCTGCCGGGACTAGCGGGTACAATGAGCAGTACTTC.

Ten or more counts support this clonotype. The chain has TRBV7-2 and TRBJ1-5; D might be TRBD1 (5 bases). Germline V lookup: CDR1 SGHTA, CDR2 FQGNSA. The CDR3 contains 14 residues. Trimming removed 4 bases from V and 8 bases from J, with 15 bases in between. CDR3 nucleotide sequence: TGTGCCAGCAGCTCTCCGGGGCTTGCTAAGCCCCAGCATTTT. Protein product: CASSSPGLAKPQHF.

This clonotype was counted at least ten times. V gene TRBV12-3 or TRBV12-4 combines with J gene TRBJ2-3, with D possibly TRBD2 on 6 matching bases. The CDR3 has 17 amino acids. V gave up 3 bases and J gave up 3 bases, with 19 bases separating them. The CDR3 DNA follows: TGTGCCAGCAGTTTTTTTATTTTAGGCGGGGAAACAGATACGCAGTATTTT. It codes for CASSFFILGGETDTQYF.

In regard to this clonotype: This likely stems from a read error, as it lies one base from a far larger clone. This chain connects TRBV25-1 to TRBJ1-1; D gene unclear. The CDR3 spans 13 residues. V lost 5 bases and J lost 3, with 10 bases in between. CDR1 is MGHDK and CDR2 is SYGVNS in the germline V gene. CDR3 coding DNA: TGTGCCAGCAGTTCCTCAGTGTACACTGAAGCTTTCTTT. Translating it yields CASSSSVYTEAFF.

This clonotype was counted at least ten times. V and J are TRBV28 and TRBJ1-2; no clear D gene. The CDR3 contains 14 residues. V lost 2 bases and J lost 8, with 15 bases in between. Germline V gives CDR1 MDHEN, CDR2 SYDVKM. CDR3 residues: CASSLRAQFRGYTF. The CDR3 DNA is TGTGCCAGCAGTTTAAGGGCTCAATTCCGGGGCTACACCTTC.